This is a list of T cell receptor beta chains from one sample in a study of T-cell reconstitution after alpha-beta-depleted transplantation in children. Each CDR3 protein is one row after TCRdb ran MiXCR on the PCR reads. The sample shows about 300,000 distinct CDR3 sequences, roughly a tenth of them seen only once. The starting material was PBMCs, obtained before TCRalphabeta/CD19-depleted stem cell transplant. All receptors derive from a boy under two years old with acute myeloid leukemia, due to receive a stem cell transplant. Both conserved end residues are part of each CDR3. The D gene is left open where the match is weak. Clone size appears in some rows only: once, few, many, or a class for an expanded clone.

D gene: .
clone size: many
V gene: TRBV4-2
J gene: TRBJ1-6
CDR3 DNA: TGTGCCAGCAGCTCGACAACAGACGGGAATTCACCCCTCCACTTT
CDR3 protein: CASSSTTDGNSPLHF

D gene: TRBD1
clone size: many
V gene: TRBV3-1
J gene: TRBJ2-1
CDR3 DNA: TGTGCCAGCAGCCTGGGGACAGGAGTTAATGAGCAGTTCTTC
CDR3 protein: CASSLGTGVNEQFF

D gene: TRBD1
clone size: many
V gene: TRBV5-8
J gene: TRBJ2-5
CDR3 DNA: TGTGCCAGCAGCAATCCGGGACAGGGTTTTGAAGAGACCCAGTACTTC
CDR3 protein: CASSNPGQGFEETQYF

D gene: TRBD2
clone size: many
V gene: TRBV5-1
J gene: TRBJ2-1
CDR3 DNA: TGCGCCAGCAGCTTGGCAACTAGCGGGGGGGCCCTTTACAATGAGCAGTTCTTC
CDR3 protein: CASSLATSGGALYNEQFF

D gene: TRBD2
clone size: many
V gene: TRBV29-1
J gene: TRBJ2-1
CDR3 DNA: TGCAGCGTTAGCACTAGCGGGATAGGTGATGAGCAGTTCTTC
CDR3 protein: CSVSTSGIGDEQFF

D gene: TRBD2
clone size: many
V gene: TRBV7-2
J gene: TRBJ2-7
CDR3 DNA: TGTGCCAGCAGTTTGGCGGGAGAAGTTTCGGGGGAGCAGTACTTC
CDR3 protein: CASSLAGEVSGEQYF

D gene: .
clone size: few
V gene: TRBV6-5
J gene: TRBJ2-7
CDR3 DNA: TGTGCCAGCAGTTACTCGGGACACCCTCCCTACGAGCAGTACTTC
CDR3 protein: CASSYSGHPPYEQYF

D gene: .
clone size: many
V gene: TRBV28
J gene: TRBJ2-6
CDR3 DNA: TGTGCCAGCAGGGGGTATGGGGCCAACGTCCTGACTTTC
CDR3 protein: CASRGYGANVLTF

D gene: .
clone size: many
V gene: TRBV27
J gene: TRBJ1-2
CDR3 DNA: TGTGCCAGCAGTTTATCGTTGGACTCCCCCTATGGCTACACCTTC
CDR3 protein: CASSLSLDSPYGYTF

D gene: .
clone size: many
V gene: TRBV6-2/TRBV6-3
J gene: TRBJ1-1
CDR3 DNA: TGTGCCAGCAGTTACGGACGGGATAACACTGAAGCTTTCTTT
CDR3 protein: CASSYGRDNTEAFF

D gene: .
clone size: many
V gene: TRBV13
J gene: TRBJ2-2
CDR3 DNA: TGTGCCAGCAGCTTACGGACGACAGCCGGGGAGCTGTTTTTT
CDR3 protein: CASSLRTTAGELFF

D gene: TRBD1
clone size: few
V gene: TRBV10-2
J gene: TRBJ2-2
CDR3 DNA: TGCGCCAGCCACCGGGACAGGCGATCACCCGGGGAGCTGTTTTTT
CDR3 protein: CASHRDRRSPGELFF

D gene: .
clone size: .
V gene: TRBV21-1
J gene: TRBJ2-6
CDR3 DNA: TGTGCCAGCAGCAAAAACTACGACCGTTCTGGGGCCAACGTCCTGACTTTC
CDR3 protein: CASSKNYDRSGANVLTF

D gene: TRBD2
clone size: many
V gene: TRBV15
J gene: TRBJ2-3
CDR3 DNA: TGTGCCACCAGAATGGGAAGACTAGCGTCCACAGATACGCAGTATTTT
CDR3 protein: CATRMGRLASTDTQYF

D gene: .
clone size: few
V gene: TRBV21-1
J gene: TRBJ2-7
CDR3 DNA: TGTGCCAAAATGGAGGTCTCCTGCCTTAGTACTAAAATAACCTACGAGCAGTACTTC
CDR3 protein: CAKMEVSCLSTKITYEQYF

D gene: .
clone size: few
V gene: TRBV7-3
J gene: TRBJ2-4
CDR3 DNA: TGTGCCAGCAGCCTAACGGGGCGAGGAAACATTCAGTACTTC
CDR3 protein: CASSLTGRGNIQYF

D gene: .
clone size: few
V gene: TRBV20-1
J gene: TRBJ2-3
CDR3 DNA: TGCAGTGCTAGAGATCTTACAGGCCCCTGGGGCGATAGGCAGTATTTT
CDR3 protein: CSARDLTGPWGDRQYF

D gene: .
clone size: .
V gene: TRBV12-3/TRBV12-4
J gene: TRBJ2-1
CDR3 DNA: TGTGCCAGCAGTTTAGCATTCGGCTGGGGGGCCGGGGGGCACAATGAGCAGTTCTTC
CDR3 protein: CASSLAFGWGAGGHNEQFF

D gene: TRBD2
clone size: many
V gene: TRBV9
J gene: TRBJ2-3
CDR3 DNA: TGTGCCAGCAGCGGAGGCCCCCCCTTAGCGGGGGGCCCGCAGTATTTT
CDR3 protein: CASSGGPPLAGGPQYF

D gene: TRBD2
clone size: many
V gene: TRBV12-3/TRBV12-4
J gene: TRBJ2-7
CDR3 DNA: TGTGCCAGCAGTTTCCGGACTAGCGGGGGTCTAAACGAGCAGTACTTC
CDR3 protein: CASSFRTSGGLNEQYF

D gene: .
clone size: .
V gene: TRBV7-3
J gene: TRBJ2-1
CDR3 DNA: TGTGCCAGCAGCCCCGGGTGGATAAGCTCCTACAATGAGCAGTTCTTC
CDR3 protein: CASSPGWISSYNEQFF

D gene: TRBD2
clone size: many
V gene: TRBV20-1
J gene: TRBJ2-7
CDR3 DNA: TGCAGTGCTAGAGGGGCCGGGACTAGCGGGGGCACGTACGAGCAGTACTTC
CDR3 protein: CSARGAGTSGGTYEQYF

D gene: .
clone size: many
V gene: TRBV4-1
J gene: TRBJ2-1
CDR3 DNA: TGCGCCAGCAGCCAAGCGCTAGCCGGGATCTCCTACAATGAGCAGTTCTTC
CDR3 protein: CASSQALAGISYNEQFF

D gene: .
clone size: many
V gene: TRBV25-1
J gene: TRBJ2-3
CDR3 DNA: TGTGCCAGCAGTGTCCCGGGGGGCACAGATACGCAGTATTTT
CDR3 protein: CASSVPGGTDTQYF

D gene: TRBD1
clone size: .
V gene: TRBV28
J gene: TRBJ2-1
CDR3 DNA: TGTGCCAGCAGTTTATCGGGACAGGGCTCATACAATGAGCAGTTCTTC
CDR3 protein: CASSLSGQGSYNEQFF

D gene: TRBD1
clone size: once
V gene: TRBV12-3/TRBV12-4
J gene: TRBJ1-1
CDR3 DNA: TGTGCCAGCAGTTTAGTTGGACAGGTTAACACTGAAGCTTTCTTT
CDR3 protein: CASSLVGQVNTEAFF

D gene: TRBD1
clone size: many
V gene: TRBV3-1
J gene: TRBJ2-7
CDR3 DNA: TGTGCCAGCAGCACCCGGACAGGTCCTTCCTACGAGCAGTACTTC
CDR3 protein: CASSTRTGPSYEQYF

D gene: .
clone size: many
V gene: TRBV4-3
J gene: TRBJ1-1
CDR3 DNA: TGCGCCAGCAGCCAGCAGACAGGTCTCATGAACACTGAAGCTTTCTTT
CDR3 protein: CASSQQTGLMNTEAFF

D gene: TRBD2
clone size: many
V gene: TRBV28
J gene: TRBJ2-5
CDR3 DNA: TGTGCCAGCGGACCCCGGGGGGTCGGAGAGACCCAGTACTTC
CDR3 protein: CASGPRGVGETQYF

D gene: TRBD2
clone size: many
V gene: TRBV27
J gene: TRBJ2-7
CDR3 DNA: TGTGCCAGCAGTTTAGCCCTAGCGGGAGGGCTTACCTACGAGCAGTACTTC
CDR3 protein: CASSLALAGGLTYEQYF

D gene: TRBD2
clone size: many
V gene: TRBV9
J gene: TRBJ2-2
CDR3 DNA: TGTGCCAGCAGCGTATCCGGACTAGCGGGGGGGGCCACCGGGGAGCTGTTTTTT
CDR3 protein: CASSVSGLAGGATGELFF

D gene: .
clone size: many
V gene: TRBV28
J gene: TRBJ2-4
CDR3 DNA: TGTGCCAGCAGTTTGGGGCCTCGGGACACCTTAGCCAAAAACATTCAGTACTTC
CDR3 protein: CASSLGPRDTLAKNIQYF

D gene: TRBD1
clone size: .
V gene: TRBV28
J gene: TRBJ2-7
CDR3 DNA: TGTGCCAGCAGTTCCCTAGGGACAGGGGGCTACGAGCAGTACTTC
CDR3 protein: CASSSLGTGGYEQYF

D gene: .
clone size: .
V gene: TRBV2
J gene: TRBJ1-5
CDR3 DNA: TGTGCCAGCAGTGGCGGACTTAGCAATCAGCCCCAGCATTTT
CDR3 protein: CASSGGLSNQPQHF

D gene: TRBD1
clone size: .
V gene: TRBV18
J gene: TRBJ1-5
CDR3 DNA: TGTGCCAGCTCACCGACAGGGGTGGATCAGCCCCAGCATTTT
CDR3 protein: CASSPTGVDQPQHF

D gene: .
clone size: .
V gene: TRBV5-1
J gene: TRBJ2-5
CDR3 DNA: TGCGCCAGCAGCTTGGCGACGGTAGCAGGCCAAGAGACCCAGTACTTC
CDR3 protein: CASSLATVAGQETQYF

D gene: .
clone size: many
V gene: TRBV30
J gene: TRBJ1-4
CDR3 DNA: TGTGCCTGGAGCTCACACTCTTGGCTTGAAAAACTGTTTTTT
CDR3 protein: CAWSSHSWLEKLFF

D gene: TRBD2
clone size: many
V gene: TRBV5-1
J gene: TRBJ2-1
CDR3 DNA: TGCGCCAGCAGCCCCCCCGGACTAGCGGGGGTGGCCACCTACAATGAGCAGTTCTTC
CDR3 protein: CASSPPGLAGVATYNEQFF

D gene: TRBD2
clone size: .
V gene: TRBV30
J gene: TRBJ2-3
CDR3 DNA: TGTGCCTGGAGTGTAAGGCTAGCGGGCGACACAGATACGCAGTATTTT
CDR3 protein: CAWSVRLAGDTDTQYF

D gene: .
clone size: many
V gene: TRBV5-1
J gene: TRBJ1-2
CDR3 DNA: TGCGCCAGCAGCCCGACTACCAACTATGGCTACACCTTC
CDR3 protein: CASSPTTNYGYTF

D gene: .
clone size: many
V gene: TRBV10-3
J gene: TRBJ2-1
CDR3 DNA: TGTGCCATCAGTGAGGGAGCGGCGTACAATGAGCAGTTCTTC
CDR3 protein: CAISEGAAYNEQFF

D gene: .
clone size: many
V gene: TRBV27
J gene: TRBJ1-6
CDR3 DNA: TGTGCCAGCAGCTTGGACTGGGGTTCACCCCTCCACTTT
CDR3 protein: CASSLDWGSPLHF

D gene: TRBD1
clone size: many
V gene: TRBV29-1
J gene: TRBJ2-7
CDR3 DNA: TGCAGCGTTGAATTAGAGGACAGGGCTGGGTACGAGCAGTACTTC
CDR3 protein: CSVELEDRAGYEQYF

D gene: .
clone size: many
V gene: TRBV7-9
J gene: TRBJ1-2
CDR3 DNA: TGTGCCAGCAGCTTAGCGCTTTCAGCCCCTCGTGATGGCTACACCTTC
CDR3 protein: CASSLALSAPRDGYTF